The entry below describes one T cell receptor beta chain. Using immunoSEQ multiplex PCR, the repertoire was profiled, and TCRdb retains in-frame clones only, with some absent. The table lists about 34,000 clones, approximately 84% of them singletons, with roughly 3.5% in the top ten. This record belongs to a study of PD-1 blockade in mismatch repair-deficient tumors. CDR1 and CDR2 from the germline V gene are SGDLS and YYNGEE. The CDR3 extends over 14 amino acids. The germline V and J ends were trimmed by 2 bases and 9 bases, with 15 bases remaining between them. V and J are TRBV9 and TRBJ2-1; D is possibly TRBD2 (6 bases). The receptor was isolated from an adult with mismatch repair-deficient cancer. Sample: PBMCs, taken around 6 weeks after starting pembrolizumab. Here the CDR3 DNA reads TGTGCCAGCAGCGTGGGCGGGATCTTTGGTGAGCAGTTCTTC. Protein sequence: CASSVGGIFGEQFF.